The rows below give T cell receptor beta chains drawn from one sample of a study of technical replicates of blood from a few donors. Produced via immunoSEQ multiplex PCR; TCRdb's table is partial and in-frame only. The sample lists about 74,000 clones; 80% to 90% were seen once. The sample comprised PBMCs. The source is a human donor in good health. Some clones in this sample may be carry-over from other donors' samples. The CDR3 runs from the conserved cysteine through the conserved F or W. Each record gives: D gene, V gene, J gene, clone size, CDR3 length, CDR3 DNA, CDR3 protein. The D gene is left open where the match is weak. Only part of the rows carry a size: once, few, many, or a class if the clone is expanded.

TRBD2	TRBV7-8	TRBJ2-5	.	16	TGTGCCAGCAGCTTAACTTCTAGCGGGGGCCCAGTGACCCAGTACTTC	CASSLTSSGGPVTQYF
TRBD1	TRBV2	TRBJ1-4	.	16	TGTGCCACCCTACGGGACAGGGGAAATCTTCATGAAAAACTGTTTTTT	CATLRDRGNLHEKLFF
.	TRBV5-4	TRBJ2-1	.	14	TGTGCCAGCAGCTTGGCGGGGGTCCTGGATGAGCAGTTCTTC	CASSLAGVLDEQFF
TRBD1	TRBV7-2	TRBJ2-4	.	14	TGTGCCAGCAGCTCCCGGGCGGGACAGGACATTCAGTACTTC	CASSSRAGQDIQYF
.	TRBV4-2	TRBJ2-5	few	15	TGTGCCAGCAGCTACGGTGGCGCGGGGCAAGAGACCCAGTACTTC	CASSYGGAGQETQYF
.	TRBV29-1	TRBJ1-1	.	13	TGCAGCGTTGAAATTGGAAAAACAGCTGAAGCTTTCTTT	CSVEIGKTAEAFF
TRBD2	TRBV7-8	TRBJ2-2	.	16	TGTGCCAGCAACAGGGCGGGAGGGGGTCCCACCGGGGAGCTGTTTTTT	CASNRAGGGPTGELFF
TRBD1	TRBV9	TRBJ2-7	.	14	TGTGCCAGCAGCGTAGGGACAGGGACCTACGAGCAGTACTTC	CASSVGTGTYEQYF
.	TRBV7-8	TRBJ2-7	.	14	TGTGCCAGCAGCGCGCGGGACCACCTTAAGGAGCAGTACTTC	CASSARDHLKEQYF
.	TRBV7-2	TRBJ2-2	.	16	TGTGCCAGCAGCTTATTGGGGGGGCCAAACACCGGGGAGCTGTTTTTT	CASSLLGGPNTGELFF
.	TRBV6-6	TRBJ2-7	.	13	TGTGCCAGCCGGAGGAGTACCTCCTACGAGCAGTACTTC	CASRRSTSYEQYF
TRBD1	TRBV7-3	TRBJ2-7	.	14	TGTGCCAGCAGCGTCACAGGGGAATCGATCGAGCAGTACTTC	CASSVTGESIEQYF
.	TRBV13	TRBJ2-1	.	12	TGTGCCAGCAGCCAGGATCCGGGGGAGCAGTTCTTC	CASSQDPGEQFF
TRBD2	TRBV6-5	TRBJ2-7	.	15	TGTGCCAGCAGTCCCCTACTAGCGGGAGTCGACGAGCAGTACTTC	CASSPLLAGVDEQYF
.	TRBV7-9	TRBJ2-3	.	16	TGTGCCAGCAGCTTATATGGGGGGACTAGCACAGATACGCAGTATTTT	CASSLYGGTSTDTQYF
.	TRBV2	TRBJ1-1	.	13	TGTGCCAGCAGTCAGGGGTGGGACACTGAAGCTTTCTTT	CASSQGWDTEAFF
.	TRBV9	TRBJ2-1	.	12	TGTGCCAGCAGCGTAAAAGACACTGAGCAGTTCTTC	CASSVKDTEQFF
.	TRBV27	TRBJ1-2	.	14	TGTGCCAGCGGACAGTCCGGGGCATGGCGGGGCTACACCTTC	CASGQSGAWRGYTF
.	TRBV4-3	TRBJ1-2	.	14	TGCGCCAGCAGCCACGCCCTCGTTTCGGGTGGCTACACCTTC	CASSHALVSGGYTF
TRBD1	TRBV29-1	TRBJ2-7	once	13	TGCAGCGTCGGACAGGGTTGGTACTACGAGCAGTACTTC	CSVGQGWYYEQYF
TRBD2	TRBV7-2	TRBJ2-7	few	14	TGTGCCAGCAGCGGAACTAGCGGCTCCTACGAGCAGTACTTC	CASSGTSGSYEQYF
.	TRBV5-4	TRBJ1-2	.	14	TGTGCCAGCAGCTCCTGGGCCAGATACTATGGCTACACCTTC	CASSSWARYYGYTF
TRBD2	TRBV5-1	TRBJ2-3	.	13	TGCGCCAGCAGGGGGGGGGTCACAGATACGCAGTATTTT	CASRGGVTDTQYF
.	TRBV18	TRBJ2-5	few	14	TGTGCCAGCTCACCACCGAGTGGAGGAGAGACCCAGTACTTC	CASSPPSGGETQYF
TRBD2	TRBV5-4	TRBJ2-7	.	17	TGTGCCAGCAGCCGGGGGGGAGACAGGCCTAACTCCTACGAGCAGTACTTC	CASSRGGDRPNSYEQYF
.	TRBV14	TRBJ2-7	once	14	TGTGCCAGCAGCCAGCGGCAGGGAACCTACGAGCAGTACTTC	CASSQRQGTYEQYF
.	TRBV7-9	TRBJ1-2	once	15	TGTGCCAGCAGCTTAGACGTAGGCGGAAACTATGGCTACACCTTC	CASSLDVGGNYGYTF
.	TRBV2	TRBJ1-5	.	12	TGTGCCAGCAGTTCGGGAAGGAGGCCCCAGCATTTT	CASSSGRRPQHF
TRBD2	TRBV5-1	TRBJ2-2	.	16	TGCGCCAGCAGCTTACCGGGACTAGCGGGCACCGGGGAGCTGTTTTTT	CASSLPGLAGTGELFF
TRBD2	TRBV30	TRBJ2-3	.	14	TGTGCCTGGGGCCTAGCGGGGAGCACAGATACGCAGTATTTT	CAWGLAGSTDTQYF
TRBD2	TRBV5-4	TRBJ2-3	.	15	TGTGCCAGCAGCTCCTCTAGCGGGGGGACAGATACGCAGTATTTT	CASSSSSGGTDTQYF
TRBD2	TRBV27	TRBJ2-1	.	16	TGTGCCAGCAGTTTAATAGACGGGGGGGCCTACAATGAGCAGTTCTTC	CASSLIDGGAYNEQFF
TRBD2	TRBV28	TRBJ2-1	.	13	TGTGCCAGCAGTTCTATCCTAGCGGGAGAGCAGTTCTTC	CASSSILAGEQFF
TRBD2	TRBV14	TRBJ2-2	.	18	TGTGCCAGCAGCCAACCGGGACTAGCGGGGATTGGCACCGGGGAGCTGTTTTTT	CASSQPGLAGIGTGELFF
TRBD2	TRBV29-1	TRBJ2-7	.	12	TGCAGCGGGATGACTAGCGGCTACGAGCAGTACTTC	CSGMTSGYEQYF
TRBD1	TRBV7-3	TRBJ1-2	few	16	TGTGCCAGCAGCCGGTCAATCCGACAGGGGATCCATGGCTACACCTTC	CASSRSIRQGIHGYTF
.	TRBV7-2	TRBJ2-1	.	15	TGTGCCAGCAGCTTTCAGGGTCCTTCCTACAATGAGCAGTTCTTC	CASSFQGPSYNEQFF
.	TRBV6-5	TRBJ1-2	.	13	TGTGCCAGCAGTTATAAAGGGGCATCTGGCTACACCTTC	CASSYKGASGYTF
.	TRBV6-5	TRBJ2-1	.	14	TGTGCCAGCAGTTACTCGAGATTTAGAAATGAGCAGTTCTTC	CASSYSRFRNEQFF
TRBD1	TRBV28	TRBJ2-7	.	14	TGTGCCGGCAGTCGACAGGGCGGGTTGTACGAGCAGTACTTC	CAGSRQGGLYEQYF
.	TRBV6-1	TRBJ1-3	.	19	TGTGCCAGCAGTGAAATTATGGCATACGGACTGGTCTCTGGAAACACCATATATTTT	CASSEIMAYGLVSGNTIYF